The following is a T cell receptor (beta chain) sequence with its context. The sample is drawn from a study of blood T cell repertoires in COVID-19. Background on the study: Sites in the United States, Italy and Spain provided acute and convalescent COVID-19 samples. From T cells, B-cell-depleted T cells, or PBMCs came the material, which was cDNA or gDNA.

In the study's own analysis: The assay estimated nucleated cells by amplifying reference gene primers. Repertoires were generated with immunoSEQ multiplex PCR, while TCRdb's copy carries only in-frame clones and drops some. D and trimming come from the DNA, and the V and J calls and clone size come from that table. Seen here are about 100,000 clones, approximately 85% observed once, and the top ten hold 6.5%. The CDR3 has 17 residues. With 0 bases clipped from V and 0 bases from J, the junction kept 5 bases outside the gene matches. In germline, CDR1 is SGHRS, CDR2 YFSETQ. The origin of this receptor is a woman aged 60-75 years with acute or convalescent COVID-19. The source material was peripheral blood. The J gene is TRBJ2-2, the V gene TRBV5-1; 7 bases are shared with TRBD2. The CDR3 nucleotides read TGCGCCAGCAGCTTGGAGGGCAGCGGGACGAACACCGGGGAGCTGTTTTTT. It is translated as CASSLEGSGTNTGELFF.